These 12 T cell receptor beta chains were all obtained from the same sample, sequenced in a study of blood T cell repertoires in COVID-19. The table came from immunoSEQ multiplex PCR; TCRdb's copy has only in-frame clones and leaves some out. The sample lists 150,000 to 200,000 clones; roughly four fifths were seen once. The sample comprised peripheral blood. Receptors were obtained from a woman of 80 years or more with acute or convalescent COVID-19.

The J gene is TRBJ2-2, the V gene TRBV6-5, with 7 bases aligning to TRBD2. J gave up 6 bases and V 2 bases, and 3 bases lay outside the gene matches. CDR1 is MNHEY, CDR2 SVGAGI, per germline. There are 14 residues in the CDR3. This CDR3 reads CASSYGGGSGELFF. CDR3 sequence (DNA): TGTGCCAGCAGTTACGGCGGGGGATCCGGGGAGCTGTTTTTT.

The chain links TRBV28 to TRBJ1-5, with 7 nucleotides matching TRBD1. J was trimmed by 4 bases and V by 5 bases; bases with no gene match: 5. Germline V gene sequence: CDR1 MDHEN, CDR2 SYDVKM. The CDR3 has 14 residues. The CDR3 DNA reads TGTGCCAGCAGTCCCTGGGACAGAAATCAGCCCCAGCATTTT. This codes for CASSPWDRNQPQHF.

The rearrangement links TRBV12-3 or TRBV12-4 to TRBJ1-2, with D hard to call. This CDR3 region has 13 residues. V was pared by 4 bases and J by 8 bases, with 14 bases between. CDR3 amino acids: CASSSTIPGGYTF. CDR3 in DNA: TGTGCCAGCAGTTCCACAATCCCCGGGGGCTACACCTTC.

The sample holds a few counts of this clone. The chain couples TRBV5-1 to TRBJ2-5; D might be TRBD1 (5 bases). The V end was cut by 1 base, the J end by 5 bases, with 12 bases between. The CDR3 covers 14 residues. The germline V gene has CDR1 SGHRS and CDR2 YFSETQ. CDR3 sequence reads: CASSLIPGPETQYF. For the CDR3, the DNA is TGCGCCAGCAGCTTGATCCCAGGGCCGGAGACCCAGTACTTC.

This sequence joins TRBV15 and TRBJ2-3; 7 nucleotides match TRBD1. The germline V gene has CDR1 LNHNV and CDR2 YYDKDF (reference sequence). The CDR3 is 15 amino acids. After removal of 4 bases from V and 2 bases from J, the junction contained 6 bases not matched to a gene. This CDR3 reads CATSKEGQFTDTQYF. In nucleotides, the CDR3 is TGTGCCACCAGCAAAGAGGGACAGTTCACAGATACGCAGTATTTT.

CDR3 amino acids: CSVGQNTEAFF. As DNA, the CDR3 is TGCAGCGTTGGACAGAACACTGAAGCTTTCTTT. V is TRBV29-1 and J is TRBJ1-1; D call uncertain. Trimming shortened V by 4 bases and J by 1 base, and 4 bases separated the two germline ends. Per the germline V gene, CDR1 is SQVTM and CDR2 is ANQGSEA. CDR3 length: 11 residues.

The V gene is TRBV27, the J gene TRBJ2-7, with 9 bases lining up with TRBD2. With V trimmed by 2 bases and J by 1 base, 3 bases remained unmatched. The CDR3 contains 15 residues. The V gene's germline CDR1 is MNHEY and CDR2 SMNVEV (reference sequence). The DNA for the CDR3 is TGTGCCAGCAGTTTAGTAACTAGCGGGTCCTACGAGCAGTACTTC. The encoded protein is CASSLVTSGSYEQYF.

The V and J genes are TRBV3-1 (or the pseudogene TRBV3-2) and TRBJ2-5; possible D gene TRBD2, 6 bases. CDR1 and CDR2 (germline): LGHDT, YNNKEL (reference sequence). Trimming left V 5 bases short and J 3 bases short, with 16 bases between. The CDR3 consists of 15 residues. The CDR3 nucleotides are TGTGCCAGCAGCAAAGGGACTGTTCAGAAAGAGACCCAGTACTTC. Translating gives CASSKGTVQKETQYF.

The CDR3 sequence is CASSPTGVNTGELFF. The DNA for the CDR3 is TGTGCCAGCAGCCCCACAGGGGTGAACACCGGGGAGCTGTTTTTT. V is TRBV7-9 and J is TRBJ2-2, with TRBD1 matching 7 bases. The length of the CDR3 is 15 residues. V lost 5 bases to trimming and J lost 1 base; unmatched junction nucleotides: 4. The germline V gene encodes CDR1 SEHNR and CDR2 FQNEAQ (reference sequence).

The CDR3: CAWGGGQGYNQPQHF. The CDR3 nucleotides read TGTGCCTGGGGAGGGGGACAGGGATACAATCAGCCCCAGCATTTT. The rearrangement links TRBV30 to TRBJ1-5; 9 bases map to TRBD1. After removal of 5 bases from V and 3 bases from J, the junction contained 8 bases not matched to a gene. Germline V gene data show CDR1 as GTSNPN and CDR2 as SVGIG (reference sequence). The CDR3 is 15 amino acids.

This sequence joins TRBV6-6 and TRBJ2-1, with D perhaps matching TRBD2 (6 bases). Germline CDR1 and CDR2: MNHNY and SVGAGI (reference sequence). Trimming took 4 bases from V and 9 from J, leaving 10 bases between them. This CDR3 region has 12 residues. For the CDR3, the DNA is TGTGCCAGCAGTTCGACTAGTGTTGAGCAGTTCTTC. It translates to CASSSTSVEQFF.

The rearrangement uses TRBV7-9 and TRBJ1-1; the match to TRBD1 covers 7 bases. Germline V gene data show CDR1 as SEHNR and CDR2 as FQNEAQ (reference sequence). The CDR3 is 15 amino acids. Trimming removed 4 bases from V and 3 bases from J; junction bases left unmatched: 8. DNA for the CDR3: TGTGCCAGCAGCTGGGCAGGGGGTTTAGACACTGAAGCTTTCTTT. As protein: CASSWAGGLDTEAFF.